The clone carrying this TCR beta chain was counted at least ten times. In germline, CDR1 is SGHTA, CDR2 FQGTGA. This CDR3 comprises 15 residues. J gave up 5 bases and V 4 bases, and 6 bases lay outside the gene matches. The sample is drawn from a study of T cells in Graves' hyperthyroidism and ophthalmopathy. Researchers took RNA transcripts and amplified the TCR beta CDR3 regions from them. Researchers ran a first-round RT-PCR on the TCR CDR3 using the HTBI primer set. One entry per CDR3 protein, called by TCRdb with MiXCR from the multiplex PCR reads. The table includes about 720,000 distinct CDR3 sequences, under 20% detected once.

The chain employs TRBV7-3 and TRBJ2-3; TRBD2 agrees at 10 bases. The clonotype was recovered from a woman aged 45-60 years with Graves' hyperthyroidism that later progressed to Graves' ophthalmopathy. Sequencing was carried out using blood. As DNA, the CDR3 is TGTGCCAGCAGCTGGCTAGCGGGGGTTGGAGATACGCAGTATTTT. This encodes CASSWLAGVGDTQYF.